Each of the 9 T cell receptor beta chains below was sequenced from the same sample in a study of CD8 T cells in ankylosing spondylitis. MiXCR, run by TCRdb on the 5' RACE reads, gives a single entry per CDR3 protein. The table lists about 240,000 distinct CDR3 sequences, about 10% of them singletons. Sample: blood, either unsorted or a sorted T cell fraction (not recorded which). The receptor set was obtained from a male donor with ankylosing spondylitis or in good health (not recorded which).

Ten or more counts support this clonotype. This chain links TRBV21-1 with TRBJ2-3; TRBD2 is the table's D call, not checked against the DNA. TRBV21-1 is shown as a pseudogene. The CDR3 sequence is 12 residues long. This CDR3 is CASSKGTPQQYF. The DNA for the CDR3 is TGTGCCAGCAGCAAAGGGACTCCCCAACAGTATTTT.

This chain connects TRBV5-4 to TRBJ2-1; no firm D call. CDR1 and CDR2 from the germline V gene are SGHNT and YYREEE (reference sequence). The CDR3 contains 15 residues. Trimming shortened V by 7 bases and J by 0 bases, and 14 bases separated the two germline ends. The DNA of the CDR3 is TGTGCCAGCTCAACCGCCCCTAGCTCCTACAATGAGCAGTTCTTC. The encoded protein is CASSTAPSSYNEQFF. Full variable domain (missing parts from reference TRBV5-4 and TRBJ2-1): ETGVTQSPTHLIKTRGQQVTLRCSSQSGHNTVSWYQQALGQGPQFIFQYYREEENGRGNFPPRFSGLQFPNYSSELNVNALELDDSALYLCASSTAPSSYNEQFFGPGTRLTVL.

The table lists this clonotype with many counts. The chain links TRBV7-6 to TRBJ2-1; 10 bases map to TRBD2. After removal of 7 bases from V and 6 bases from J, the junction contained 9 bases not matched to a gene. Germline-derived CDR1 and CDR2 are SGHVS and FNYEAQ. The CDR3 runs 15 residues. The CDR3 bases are TGTGCCAGCATGGCCGATACTAGCGGGACCAATGAGCAGTTCTTC. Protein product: CASMADTSGTNEQFF.

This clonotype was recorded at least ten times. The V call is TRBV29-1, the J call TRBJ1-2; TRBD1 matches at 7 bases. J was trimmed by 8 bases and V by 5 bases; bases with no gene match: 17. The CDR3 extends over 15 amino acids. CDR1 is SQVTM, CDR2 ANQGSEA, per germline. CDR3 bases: TGCAGCGTTCTAGCTGTTCCTGACAGGGTTCAAGGCTACACCTTC. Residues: CSVLAVPDRVQGYTF.

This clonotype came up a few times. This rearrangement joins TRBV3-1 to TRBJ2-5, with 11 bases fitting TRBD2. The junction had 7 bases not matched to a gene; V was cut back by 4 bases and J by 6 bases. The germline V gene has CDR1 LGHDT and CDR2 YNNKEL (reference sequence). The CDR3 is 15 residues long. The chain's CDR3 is CASSLRLAGTKTQYF. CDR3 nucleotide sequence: TGTGCCAGCAGCCTCCGACTAGCGGGGACGAAGACCCAGTACTTC.

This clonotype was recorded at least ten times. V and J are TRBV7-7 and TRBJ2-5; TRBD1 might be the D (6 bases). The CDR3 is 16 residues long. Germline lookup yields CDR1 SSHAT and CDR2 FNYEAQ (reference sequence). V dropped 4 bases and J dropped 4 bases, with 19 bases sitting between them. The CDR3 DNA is TGTGCCAGCAGCTCGGTCAATCCACAGGGATCAGAGACCCAGTACTTC. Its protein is CASSSVNPQGSETQYF.

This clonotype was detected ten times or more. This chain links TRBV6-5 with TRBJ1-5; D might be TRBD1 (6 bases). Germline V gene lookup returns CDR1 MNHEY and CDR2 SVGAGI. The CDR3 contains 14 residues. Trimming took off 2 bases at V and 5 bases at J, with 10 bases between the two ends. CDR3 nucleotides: TGTGCCAGCAGTTACGGCGGACAGTATCAGCCCCAGCATTTT. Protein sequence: CASSYGGQYQPQHF.

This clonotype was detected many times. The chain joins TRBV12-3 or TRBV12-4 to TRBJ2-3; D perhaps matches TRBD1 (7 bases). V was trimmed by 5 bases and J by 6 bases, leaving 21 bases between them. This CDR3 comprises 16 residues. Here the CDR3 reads CASSKQGTLFPDTQYF. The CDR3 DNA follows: TGTGCCAGCAGTAAACAGGGGACTCTTTTTCCGGATACGCAGTATTTT.

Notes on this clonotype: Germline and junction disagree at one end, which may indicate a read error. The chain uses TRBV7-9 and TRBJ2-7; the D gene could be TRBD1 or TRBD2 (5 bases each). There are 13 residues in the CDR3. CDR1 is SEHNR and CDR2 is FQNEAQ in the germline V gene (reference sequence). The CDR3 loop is CASSLKSSGPLDF. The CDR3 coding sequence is TGTGCCAGCAGCTTAAAGTCGTCGGGACCCTTAGACTTC.